The present T cell receptor beta chain was sequenced within a study of blood T cell repertoires in COVID-19. At the level of the study: T cells, B-cell-depleted T cells, or PBMCs supplied cDNA or gDNA.

The assay was immunoSEQ multiplex PCR, and TCRdb's table has in-frame clones only and misses some. The data contain tens of thousands of clones, approximately 86% of them singletons. This clonotype was sampled from a man at least 80 years old with active COVID-19. The sequenced material came from peripheral blood.

Here the CDR3 DNA reads TGTGCCAGCAGTGAGGTCACAGGGGGCTATCAGCCCCAGCATTTT. The encoded protein is CASSEVTGGYQPQHF. The chain links TRBV6-1 to TRBJ1-5, with 9 bases matching TRBD1. The CDR3 loop spans 15 amino acids. Trimming at V came to 3 bases and at J to 5 bases, leaving 5 bases not matched to a gene. The germline V gene has CDR1 MNHNS and CDR2 SASEGT.